These 27 T cell receptor beta chains were sequenced from one sample in a study of cytomegalovirus exposure and HLA in healthy donors. PCR used 60 Vbeta primers and 13 Jbeta primers. Assay used: immunoSEQ multiplex PCR; TCRdb lists only in-frame clones, some missing. This table holds approximately 45,000 clones. Source material: PBMCs. Every receptor here comes from a male donor in good health and CMV-seronegative.

The gene calls are TRBV19 and TRBJ2-5; D gene uncertain. Germline-derived CDR1 and CDR2 are LNHDA and SQIVND (reference sequence). The CDR3 contains 14 residues. V lost 6 bases and J lost 3, with 14 bases in between. The CDR3 sequence: CASRAPYDKETQYF. CDR3 sequence (DNA): TGTGCCAGTAGGGCCCCGTACGACAAAGAGACCCAGTACTTC.

CDR3 coding DNA: TGTGCCAGTAGTATAGTACTTAATCAGCCCCAGCATTTT. Its protein product is CASSIVLNQPQHF. The V and J genes are TRBV19 and TRBJ1-5, with no clear D. V was clipped by 1 base and J by 4 bases, with 5 bases between them. The germline V gene has CDR1 LNHDA and CDR2 SQIVND (reference sequence). The CDR3 spans 13 residues.

The CDR3 spells CSVERGLYNEQFF. The CDR3 DNA follows: TGCAGCGTTGAGCGGGGACTTTACAATGAGCAGTTCTTC. The chain joins TRBV29-1 to TRBJ2-1, with D perhaps matching TRBD2 (6 bases). Deletions cut 3 bases from V and 4 bases from J, with 10 bases between. The CDR3 is 13 amino acids. Germline CDR1 and CDR2: SQVTM and ANQGSEA.

V and J are TRBV14 and TRBJ1-1, with D perhaps matching TRBD1 (6 bases). From germline, CDR1 is SGHDN and CDR2 FVKESK. This CDR3 is built from 15 residues. V was shortened by 4 bases and J by 0 bases, with 12 bases between the two germline ends. CDR3 amino acids: CASSPGGALNTEAFF. The CDR3 nucleotides are TGTGCCAGCAGCCCGGGGGGCGCCTTGAACACTGAAGCTTTCTTT.

Written as DNA, the CDR3 is TGCGCCAGCAGCCACCCGGACAGTATGAACACTGAAGCTTTCTTT. As protein: CASSHPDSMNTEAFF. This chain links TRBV4-1 with TRBJ1-1; D might be TRBD1 (6 bases). This CDR3 is 15 amino acids long. Germline V CDR1 and CDR2: MGHRA, YSYEKL. V lost 3 bases and J lost 0, with 11 bases in between.

The V and J genes are TRBV5-1 and TRBJ2-5, with D maybe TRBD2 (5 bases). This CDR3 has 14 residues. V lost 2 bases to trimming and J lost 9 bases, with 17 bases between them. Germline CDR1 SGHRS, CDR2 YFSETQ. The CDR3 DNA follows: TGCGCCAGCAGCTTTTACTCCGGAGGAGTGGCCCAGTACTTC. Translation: CASSFYSGGVAQYF.

V usage is TRBV19 and J usage is TRBJ2-7, with D possibly being TRBD1 (5 bases). The V end was cut by 10 bases, the J end by 4 bases, with 11 bases between. Germline CDR1 LNHDA, CDR2 SQIVND (reference sequence). This CDR3 spans 11 amino acids. The CDR3 protein is CATTDTYEQYF. CDR3 in DNA: TGTGCCACAACGGACACTTACGAGCAGTACTTC.

The chain employs TRBV5-1 and TRBJ2-7; unclear D gene. From germline, CDR1 is SGHRS and CDR2 YFSETQ. V gave up 1 base and J gave up 5 bases, with 4 bases separating them. The CDR3 runs 11 residues. The CDR3 nucleotides are TGCGCCAGCAGCTTGCTACACGAGCAGTACTTC. Encoded protein: CASSLLHEQYF.

The chain employs TRBV5-1 and TRBJ2-3; tentative D call: TRBD2 (6 bases). The V gene lost 7 bases and the J gene lost 2 bases, with 17 bases spanning the gap. The length of the CDR3 is 15 residues. CDR1 SGHRS and CDR2 YFSETQ come from the germline V gene. CDR3 in amino acids: CASYKEGHVTDTQYF. CDR3 in DNA: TGCGCCAGCTATAAGGAGGGGCACGTCACAGATACGCAGTATTTT.

As regards this clone: This sample includes further DNA sequences coding for the same CDR3. The gene calls are TRBV18 and TRBJ1-1; D remains unclear. The CDR3 sequence is 14 residues long. In germline, CDR1 is KGHSH, CDR2 LQKENI. The V end was cut by 2 bases, the J end by 1 base, with 8 bases between. DNA for the CDR3: TGTGCCAGCTCACCAGCAGCTAGGAACACTGAAGCTTTCTTT. Translation gives CASSPAARNTEAFF. Full variable domain (outside the CDR3, taken from reference TRBV18 and TRBJ1-1): NAGVMQNPRHLVRRRGQEARLRCSPMKGHSHVYWYRQLPEEGLKFMVYLQKENIIDESGMPKERFSAEFPKEGPSILRIQQVVRGDSAAYFCASSPAARNTEAFFGQGTRLTVV.

The chain joins TRBV5-1 to TRBJ2-1; no clear D gene. The CDR3 has 12 residues. The V and J ends lost 1 base and 7 bases respectively, with 6 bases between them. Germline V lookup: CDR1 SGHRS, CDR2 YFSETQ. The CDR3 sequence: CASSLIGNEQFF. DNA for the CDR3: TGCGCCAGCAGCTTGATCGGGAATGAGCAGTTCTTC.

The chain joins TRBV4-2 to TRBJ1-6, with D possibly matching TRBD1 (5 bases). The CDR3 runs to 17 residues. Trimming took off 0 bases at V and 0 bases at J, with 9 bases between the two ends. Looked up from germline, CDR1 is LGHNA and CDR2 is YNFKEQ. Written as DNA, the CDR3 is TGTGCCAGCAGCCAAGATCCCCAGGGCTCCTATAATTCACCCCTCCACTTT. Translation gives CASSQDPQGSYNSPLHF.

This chain connects TRBV6-5 to TRBJ2-7, with TRBD2 identical over 7 bases. The germline V gene encodes CDR1 MNHEY and CDR2 SVGAGI. The CDR3 sequence is 16 residues long. V was pared by 0 bases and J by 4 bases, with 9 bases of the junction left unmatched. The CDR3 DNA reads as TGTGCCAGCAGTTACTCAGGTCAAGCGGGGAAGTACGAGCAGTACTTC. It translates to CASSYSGQAGKYEQYF.

The genes are TRBV30 and TRBJ1-1, with 7 bases identical to TRBD1. Looked up from germline, CDR1 is GTSNPN and CDR2 is SVGIG (reference sequence). This CDR3 contains 13 residues. With V trimmed by 4 bases and J by 0 bases, 2 bases remained unmatched. The chain's CDR3 is CAWTQGMNTEAFF. The CDR3 DNA is TGTGCCTGGACACAGGGGATGAACACTGAAGCTTTCTTT.

This CDR3 is CAWRIPTSSYNEQFF. The CDR3 region has the DNA TGTGCCTGGAGGATTCCCACCAGCTCCTACAATGAGCAGTTCTTC. The chain has TRBV30 and TRBJ2-1, with D unclear. Trimming shortened V by 3 bases and J by 0 bases, and 12 bases separated the two germline ends. From germline, CDR1 is GTSNPN and CDR2 SVGIG (reference sequence). The length of the CDR3 is 15 residues.

As DNA, the CDR3 is TGTGCCAGCAGCCAAGAGACAGGGGTCCATGGCTACACCTTC. Amino acid sequence: CASSQETGVHGYTF. This chain uses TRBV4-2 with TRBJ1-2; TRBD1 matches at 8 bases. Germline CDR1 LGHNA, CDR2 YNFKEQ. Trimming cost V 0 bases and J 6 bases; bases outside gene matches: 3. This CDR3 contains 14 residues.

V is TRBV30 and J is TRBJ2-7; no definite D call. V dropped 0 bases and J dropped 2 bases, with 11 bases sitting between them. The CDR3 has 14 amino acids. Germline-derived CDR1 and CDR2 are GTSNPN and SVGIG (reference sequence). CDR3 DNA: TGTGCCTGGAGTGTCGGAGTAGGCACCTACGAGCAGTACTTC. It codes for CAWSVGVGTYEQYF.

The V call is TRBV6-1, the J call TRBJ1-5, with no clear D. The CDR3 is 12 residues long. Germline V gene sequence: CDR1 MNHNS, CDR2 SASEGT. The V and J ends lost 6 bases and 2 bases respectively, with 5 bases between them. CDR3 sequence: CASRPGNQPQHF. The CDR3 DNA reads as TGTGCCAGCAGGCCAGGCAATCAGCCCCAGCATTTT.

The chain links TRBV9 to TRBJ2-7; 9 positions match TRBD1. From germline, CDR1 is SGDLS and CDR2 YYNGEE. CDR3 length equals 15 residues. Trimming cost V 0 bases and J 3 bases; bases outside gene matches: 4. In DNA form, the CDR3 reads TGTGCCAGCAGCGTAGGACAGGGGGAATTCTACGAGCAGTACTTC. Amino acid sequence: CASSVGQGEFYEQYF.

The CDR3 here is CASSPNRVSNYGYTF. The CDR3 DNA is TGCGCCAGCAGCCCAAACAGGGTTTCGAACTATGGCTACACCTTC. The chain carries TRBV5-1 and TRBJ1-2; D may be TRBD1 (6 bases). Germline loops: CDR1 SGHRS, CDR2 YFSETQ. CDR3 size: 15 residues. Trimming removed 4 bases at V and 2 bases at J, with 15 bases between.

This chain joins TRBV5-6 and TRBJ2-7, with 8 nucleotides matching TRBD1. With V trimmed by 4 bases and J by 2 bases, 5 bases remained unmatched. The CDR3 sequence is 14 residues long. Per the germline V gene, CDR1 is SGHDT and CDR2 is YYEEEE. The CDR3 DNA reads as TGTGCCAGCAGCCAGGGGACAGGAGCCTACGAGCAGTACTTC. Residues: CASSQGTGAYEQYF.

The chain links TRBV29-1 to TRBJ2-5; 9 bases are a match to TRBD2. In germline, CDR1 is SQVTM, CDR2 ANQGSEA. The CDR3 consists of 16 residues. V lost 5 bases to trimming and J lost 2 bases; unmatched junction nucleotides: 12. CDR3 amino acids: CSVPRAKRGEQETQYF. In DNA form, the CDR3 reads TGCAGCGTTCCCAGGGCAAAGCGGGGGGAACAAGAGACCCAGTACTTC.

V gene TRBV6-5 combines with J gene TRBJ1-2, with 8 bases fitting TRBD1. Germline trimming cut 6 bases from V and 5 bases from J; bases unmatched to any gene: 8. The CDR3 has 14 amino acids. Germline V lookup: CDR1 MNHEY, CDR2 SVGAGI. The CDR3 here is CASRRQGNLYGYTF. The CDR3 DNA reads as TGTGCCAGCAGGAGACAGGGGAACTTATATGGCTACACCTTC.

V gene TRBV29-1 combines with J gene TRBJ1-2, with D tentatively TRBD1 (5 bases). V was clipped by 4 bases and J by 8 bases, with 11 bases between them. The CDR3 is 11 amino acids. Germline values: CDR1 SQVTM, CDR2 ANQGSEA. CDR3 protein: CSVGGQGGYTF. The CDR3 DNA follows: TGCAGCGTTGGGGGCCAAGGAGGCTACACCTTC.

The chain carries TRBV11-1 and TRBJ1-1, with TRBD1 matching over 7 bases. The length of the CDR3 is 15 residues. V dropped 6 bases and J dropped 3; count of bases not matched to a gene: 10. CDR1 is SGHAT and CDR2 is FQDESV in the germline V gene (reference sequence). CDR3 sequence: CASSRPTGPDTEAFF. CDR3 sequence (DNA): TGTGCCAGCAGTCGCCCGACAGGGCCAGACACTGAAGCTTTCTTT.

CDR3 in DNA: TGCGCCAGCAGCCAAAACTCGGGACAGGGGTATCAGCCCCAGCATTTT. Its translation: CASSQNSGQGYQPQHF. This chain uses TRBV4-1 with TRBJ1-5; 10 bases match TRBD1. The CDR3 runs to 16 residues. V shed 2 bases, J shed 5 bases, and the junction held 6 bases outside the gene matches. The V gene's germline CDR1 is MGHRA and CDR2 YSYEKL.

The chain uses TRBV9 and TRBJ2-3; 12 bases are shared with TRBD2. The CDR3 sequence is 15 residues long. Germline loops: CDR1 SGDLS, CDR2 YYNGEE. V lost 3 bases, J lost 2 bases, and 1 base stayed unmatched. The CDR3 is CASSGLAGATDTQYF. The CDR3 region has the DNA TGTGCCAGCAGCGGACTAGCGGGGGCCACAGATACGCAGTATTTT.